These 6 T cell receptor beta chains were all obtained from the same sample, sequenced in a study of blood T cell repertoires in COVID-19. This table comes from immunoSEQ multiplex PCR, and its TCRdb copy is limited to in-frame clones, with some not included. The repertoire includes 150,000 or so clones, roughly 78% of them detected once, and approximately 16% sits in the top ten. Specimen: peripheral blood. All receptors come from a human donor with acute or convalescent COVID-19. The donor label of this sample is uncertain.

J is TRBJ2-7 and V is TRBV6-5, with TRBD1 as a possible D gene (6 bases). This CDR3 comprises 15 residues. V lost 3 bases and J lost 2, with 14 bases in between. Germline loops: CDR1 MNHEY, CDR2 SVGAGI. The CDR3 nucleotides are TGTGCCAGCAGTTATTTACAGGGAATAGCCTACGAGCAGTACTTC. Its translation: CASSYLQGIAYEQYF.

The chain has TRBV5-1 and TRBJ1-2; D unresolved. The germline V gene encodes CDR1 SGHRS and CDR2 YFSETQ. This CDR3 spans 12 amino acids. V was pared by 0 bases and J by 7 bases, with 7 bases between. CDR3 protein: CASSLVESGYTF. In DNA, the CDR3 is TGCGCCAGCAGCTTGGTTGAGTCTGGCTACACCTTC.

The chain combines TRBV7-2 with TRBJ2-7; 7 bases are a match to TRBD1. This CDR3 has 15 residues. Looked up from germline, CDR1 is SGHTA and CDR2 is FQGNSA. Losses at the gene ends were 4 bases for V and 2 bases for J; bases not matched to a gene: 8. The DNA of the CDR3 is TGTGCCAGCAGCTCAAGATCAGGGGGTGCCTACGAGCAGTACTTC. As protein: CASSSRSGGAYEQYF.

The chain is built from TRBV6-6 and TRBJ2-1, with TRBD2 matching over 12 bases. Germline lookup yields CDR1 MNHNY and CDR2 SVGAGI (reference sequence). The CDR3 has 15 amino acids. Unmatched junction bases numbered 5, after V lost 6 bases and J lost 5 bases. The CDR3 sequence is CASRRTSGNDNEQFF. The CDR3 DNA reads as TGTGCCAGCAGGCGGACTAGCGGGAATGACAATGAGCAGTTCTTC.

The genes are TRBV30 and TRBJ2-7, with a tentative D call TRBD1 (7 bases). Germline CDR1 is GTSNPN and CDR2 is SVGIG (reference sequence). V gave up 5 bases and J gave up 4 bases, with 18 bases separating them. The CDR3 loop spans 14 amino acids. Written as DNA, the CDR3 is TGTGCCTGGGCGGGACAGACCTCTTCGTACGAGCAGTACTTC. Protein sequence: CAWAGQTSSYEQYF.

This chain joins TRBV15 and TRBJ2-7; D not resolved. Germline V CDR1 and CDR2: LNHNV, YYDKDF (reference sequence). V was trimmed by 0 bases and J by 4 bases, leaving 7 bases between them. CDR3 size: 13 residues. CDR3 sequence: CATSRDPRYEQYF. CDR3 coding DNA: TGTGCCACCAGCAGAGATCCCAGGTACGAGCAGTACTTC.